The T cell receptor (beta chain) described here comes from a study of tumor-infiltrating lymphocytes in primary liver carcinoma. The source material, roughly 18-31 mg of unsorted bulk tissue, was used to co-extract RNA and DNA. Trimming stripped 5 bases from V and 10 bases from J, with 15 bases between. Germline V CDR1 and CDR2: SNHLY, FYNNEI. The CDR3 consists of 13 residues. With a constant-region primer, TCR beta cDNA was made from approximately 510 ng of total RNA. A slightly modified ARM-PCR protocol with three nested multiplex PCR rounds produced these TCR beta libraries. Primers for the first two PCR rounds were TRBV1-TRBV30 forward primers and a C-beta reverse primer (around 11 cycles per round). A single record per CDR3 protein comes from TCRdb applying MiXCR to the multiplex PCR reads. The sample consists of roughly 23,000 distinct CDR3 sequences, roughly 78% of them appearing once. This clonotype has just a few counts. A much larger clone lies a single base off, so this may be a read error.

The TCR sequence derives from a man aged 40-50 years with primary liver carcinoma and hepatitis B virus infection. The rearrangement links TRBV2 to TRBJ2-4; either TRBD1 or TRBD2 may fit D (5 bases each). Sequencing was carried out using liver tumor tissue from sampling region 1. Indicated subset: tumor region T1, superior pole. The CDR3 DNA reads TGTGCCAGCAGTCCCCTACTAGGACAAATTCAGTACTTC. Its protein product is CASSPLLGQIQYF.